Following are 20 T cell receptor beta chains from one sample sequenced in a study of shared clonotypes between healthy human individuals. Some clones are missing from TCRdb's copy, which holds only in-frame ones; the method was immunoSEQ multiplex PCR. This table holds 760,000 or so clones, 96% found once. Naive CD8 cells lacked CD45RO and underwent positive selection for CCR7, leaving out terminally differentiated effector memory CD45RA+ cells. Sequencing used naive CD8+ T cells sorted from blood. Every receptor here comes from a man aged 25 to 40 in good health.

This chain connects TRBV7-6 to TRBJ2-3; perhaps TRBD2 as D (6 bases). Germline CDR1 and CDR2: SGHVS and FNYEAQ. CDR3 length: 15 amino acids. V dropped 5 bases and J dropped 3 bases, with 15 bases sitting between them. This CDR3 is CASSHGPRGTDTQYF. The CDR3 DNA follows: TGTGCCAGCAGCCATGGGCCTCGGGGGACAGATACGCAGTATTTT. Full variable domain (remainder filled in from reference TRBV7-6 and TRBJ2-3): GAGVSQSPRYKVTKRGQDVALRCDPISGHVSLYWYRQALGQGPEFLTYFNYEAQQDKSGLPNDRFSAERPEGSISTLTIQRTEQRDSAMYRCASSHGPRGTDTQYFGPGTRLTVL.

This clone is a singleton in its sample. The genes are TRBV11-3 and TRBJ2-7, with a possible D match to TRBD2 (6 bases). CDR1 and CDR2 from the germline V gene are SGHNT and YENEEA. Trimming left V 4 bases short and J 6 bases short, with 10 bases between. The CDR3 is 12 residues long. The CDR3 nucleotides read TGTGCCAGCAGCTCATACGGGGGCGAGCAGTACTTC. This translates into CASSSYGGEQYF.

The chain joins TRBV9 to TRBJ2-1, with TRBD1 identical over 8 bases. There are 14 residues in the CDR3. Germline CDR1 SGDLS, CDR2 YYNGEE. The V and J ends lost 3 bases and 7 bases, in that order; junction bases with no gene match: 6. The CDR3 DNA follows: TGTGCCAGCAGCGATGCACAGGGGGGTAATGAGCAGTTCTTC. Translating gives CASSDAQGGNEQFF.

V and J are TRBV19 and TRBJ2-7, with D perhaps TRBD2 (5 bases). The CDR3 has 15 amino acids. V lost 6 bases and J lost 2, with 17 bases in between. Germline V CDR1 and CDR2: LNHDA, SQIVND (reference sequence). The CDR3 DNA reads as TGTGCCAGTAGACCGGACCCTGGAGGTCCCTACGAGCAGTACTTC. It codes for CASRPDPGGPYEQYF.

The chain couples TRBV29-1 to TRBJ2-2; 8 bases map to TRBD1. The CDR3 runs 13 residues. V shed 7 bases, J shed 4 bases, and the junction held 5 bases outside the gene matches. Germline V gene data show CDR1 as SQVTM and CDR2 as ANQGSEA. The CDR3 nucleotides read TGCAGCGCCTGGACAGGGTCCACCGGGGAGCTGTTTTTT. Its protein product is CSAWTGSTGELFF.

The chain combines TRBV7-2 with TRBJ2-6; D gene ambiguous. From germline, CDR1 is SGHTA and CDR2 FQGNSA. Trimming stripped 5 bases from V and 1 base from J, with 12 bases between. CDR3 length equals 16 residues. The CDR3 DNA is TGTGCCAGCAGCCCAACACACGTTTCTGGGGCCAACGTCCTGACTTTC. Protein sequence: CASSPTHVSGANVLTF.

The chain uses TRBV6-6 and TRBJ1-2, with 8 bases identical to TRBD1. Germline CDR1 reads MNHNY; CDR2 reads SVGAGI (reference sequence). CDR3 size: 16 residues. The V gene end was trimmed by 2 bases and the J gene end by 4 bases; junction bases not matched to a gene: 9. In DNA, the CDR3 is TGTGCCAGCAGTTACGCACAGGGGGGCGATATCTATGGCTACACCTTC. Protein sequence: CASSYAQGGDIYGYTF.

V gene TRBV28 combines with J gene TRBJ2-3; D gene unclear. Germline V CDR1 and CDR2: MDHEN, SYDVKM. Trimming cost V 3 bases and J 1 base, with 8 bases left between them. The CDR3 spans 14 residues. The CDR3 protein is CASSLPLGTDTQYF. CDR3 bases: TGTGCCAGCAGTTTGCCTCTAGGCACAGATACGCAGTATTTT.

The chain employs TRBV30 and TRBJ2-7, with D perhaps being TRBD1 or TRBD2 (6 bases each). CDR1 GTSNPN and CDR2 SVGIG come from the germline V gene (reference sequence). The CDR3 contains 15 residues. V was pared by 6 bases and J by 0 bases, with 18 bases between. CDR3 region: CACKALGGGSYEQYF. The CDR3 bases are TGTGCCTGTAAGGCCCTGGGGGGCGGCTCCTACGAGCAGTACTTC.

The CDR3: CASSPGRVQAPPNRNTEAFF. The CDR3 DNA reads as TGTGCCAGCTCACCAGGCAGGGTTCAAGCACCCCCAAATAGAAACACTGAAGCTTTCTTT. This chain links TRBV18 with TRBJ1-1; a possible D gene is TRBD1 (5 bases). Germline V gene sequence: CDR1 KGHSH, CDR2 LQKENI. The CDR3 runs 20 residues. The ends were cut back, 2 bases at V and 2 bases at J, with 27 bases in the middle.

This clone was seen a single time. V is TRBV9 and J is TRBJ1-3; 7 bases are shared with TRBD1. CDR1 is SGDLS, CDR2 YYNGEE, per germline. This CDR3 is built from 16 residues. J was trimmed by 0 bases and V by 2 bases; bases with no gene match: 5. CDR3 in DNA: TGTGCCAGCAGCGTCAACAGGGGTGGCTCTGGAAACACCATATATTTT. Translating gives CASSVNRGGSGNTIYF.

The chain combines TRBV10-1 with TRBJ2-5; the D is unclear. The CDR3 is made up of 12 amino acids. Trimming left V 7 bases short and J 6 bases short, with 12 bases between. Germline loops: CDR1 WNHNN, CDR2 SYGVQD (reference sequence). As DNA, the CDR3 is TGCGCCAGCACCCTTCAAATACAGACCCAGTACTTC. Its translation is CASTLQIQTQYF.

In regard to this clone: A read error may account for a junction end that differs from germline. Other DNA sequences in this sample translate to the same CDR3. The J gene is TRBJ2-7, the V gene TRBV6-5, with a tentative D call TRBD1 (5 bases). The CDR3 extends over 14 amino acids. The germline CDR1 and CDR2 sequences are MNHEY and SVGAGI. The CDR3 loop is CASSYSTSGYEQYF. The CDR3 bases are TGTGCCAGCAGCTACTCCACCTCAGGGTACGAGCAGTACTTC.

This chain links TRBV2 with TRBJ2-7, with D perhaps matching TRBD2 (9 bases). In germline, CDR1 is SNHLY, CDR2 FYNNEI. This CDR3 is 15 amino acids long. V lost 6 bases to trimming and J lost 4 bases, with 19 bases between them. The CDR3 nucleotides are TGTGCCAGCAGGGGCGGGAGGGGACAGGCTTACGAGCAGTACTTC. As protein: CASRGGRGQAYEQYF.

The chain employs TRBV10-1 and TRBJ2-3; D unclear. This CDR3 region has 14 residues. V shed 3 bases and J shed 0 bases, with 7 bases lying between them. Germline-derived CDR1 and CDR2 are WNHNN and SYGVQD (reference sequence). The CDR3 sequence: CASSDRLSTDTQYF. The CDR3 DNA follows: TGCGCCAGCAGTGATCGCTTAAGCACAGATACGCAGTATTTT.

The rearrangement joins TRBV27 to TRBJ1-3; D remains ambiguous. Looked up from germline, CDR1 is MNHEY and CDR2 is SMNVEV (reference sequence). The CDR3 loop spans 15 amino acids. V was trimmed by 8 bases and J by 0 bases, leaving 14 bases between them. The CDR3 region has the DNA TGTGCCAGCGCCCCAACCGGGGACTCTGGAAACACCATATATTTT. It codes for CASAPTGDSGNTIYF.

Worth noting for this clone: Additional DNA sequences in this sample encode the identical CDR3. This chain uses TRBV27 with TRBJ1-2; no firm D call. The CDR3 is 12 amino acids. Looked up from germline, CDR1 is MNHEY and CDR2 is SMNVEV (reference sequence). The V and J ends lost 0 bases and 6 bases respectively, with 5 bases between them. The DNA of the CDR3 is TGTGCCAGCAGTTTATCGGGAGATGGCTACACCTTC. It yields the protein CASSLSGDGYTF.

The chain couples TRBV4-1 to TRBJ1-5; tentatively, D is TRBD1 (5 bases). The CDR3 loop spans 14 amino acids. V was cut by 2 bases and J by 6 bases, with 11 bases left in between. CDR1 and CDR2 (germline): MGHRA, YSYEKL. Here the CDR3 reads CASSQLIRAQPQHF. The CDR3 DNA is TGCGCCAGCAGCCAACTAATCAGGGCTCAGCCCCAGCATTTT.

The chain joins TRBV6-5 to TRBJ2-7; D gene uncertain. Germline-derived CDR1 and CDR2 are MNHEY and SVGAGI. This CDR3 contains 13 residues. The V end lost 2 bases, the J end lost 7 bases, and 12 bases lay between the germline ends. The DNA for the CDR3 is TGTGCCAGCAGTTACGGTGGGGTGAGGGAGCAGTACTTC. This sequence encodes CASSYGGVREQYF.

This clone showed up just once. The gene calls are TRBV5-4 and TRBJ2-5; D may be TRBD1 (5 bases). The germline V gene encodes CDR1 SGHNT and CDR2 YYREEE (reference sequence). This CDR3 has 13 residues. The V end lost 4 bases, the J end lost 3 bases, and 10 bases lay between the germline ends. In DNA form, the CDR3 reads TGTGCCAGCAGCCGAGACAGAGAAGAGACCCAGTACTTC. Translated: CASSRDREETQYF.